These 20 T cell receptor beta chains came from one sample sequenced in a study of blood T cells in healthy people across ages. Primed by a sample-barcoded 5' primer and a J-beta primer mix, a second PCR proceeded for 7 to 11 cycles. TCRdb passed the 5' RACE reads through MiXCR, listing each CDR3 protein once. The sample consists of under 2 million distinct CDR3 sequences, roughly 32% of them appearing once. The sequenced material came from blood. The receptors originated from a woman aged 25 to 39 in good health.

This clonotype was picked up many times. V gene TRBV12-3 or TRBV12-4 combines with J gene TRBJ2-5; D unclear. The CDR3 covers 12 residues. V dropped 3 bases and J dropped 8 bases, with 10 bases sitting between them. The CDR3 sequence: CASSFAQRTQYF. The CDR3 nucleotides read TGTGCCAGCAGTTTCGCCCAGAGAACCCAGTACTTC.

The rearrangement links TRBV24-1 to TRBJ2-7; 8 nucleotides agree with TRBD1. CDR1 is KGHDR and CDR2 is SFDVKD in the germline V gene. CDR3 length: 15 residues. The V segment lost 3 bases and the J segment 7 bases; nucleotides outside the gene matches: 10. The CDR3 DNA sequence: TGTGCCACCAGTGATCCGGGACAGGAGCCCACAGAGCAGTACTTC. Translated, it gives CATSDPGQEPTEQYF.

The chain uses TRBV2 and TRBJ2-1; 11 bases agree with TRBD1. V was pared by 6 bases and J by 5 bases, with 6 bases of the junction left unmatched. The CDR3 consists of 15 residues. Germline V lookup: CDR1 SNHLY, CDR2 FYNNEI. For the CDR3, the DNA is TGTGCCAGCAGGGGAGGGACAGGGGGAAACAATGAGCAGTTCTTC. It yields the protein CASRGGTGGNNEQFF. Full variable domain (remainder filled in from reference TRBV2 and TRBJ2-1): EPEVTQTPSHQVTQMGQEVILRCVPISNHLYFYWYRQILGQKVEFLVSFYNNEISEKSEIFDDQFSVERPDGSNFTLKIRSTKLEDSAMYFCASRGGTGGNNEQFFGPGTRLTVL.

Notes on this clonotype: It is likely a read error, because the conserved phenylalanine at the end of the CDR3 is missing. The chain combines TRBV4-1 with TRBJ1-2; possibly TRBD1 for D (6 bases). The germline CDR1 and CDR2 sequences are MGHRA and YSYEKL. V lost 4 bases and J 5 bases, leaving 17 bases between the germline ends. CDR3 size: 15 residues. Here the CDR3 DNA reads TGCGCCAGCAGCCCGACAGGAGAAGGGCCTTATGGCTACACCATC. It specifies CASSPTGEGPYGYTI.

In its sample, this clonotype was seen a few times. The chain uses TRBV30 and TRBJ1-5; TRBD1 matches 9 bases. The V gene end was trimmed by 2 bases and the J gene end by 3 bases; junction bases not matched to a gene: 8. This CDR3 contains 16 residues. Looked up from germline, CDR1 is GTSNPN and CDR2 is SVGIG (reference sequence). CDR3 sequence (DNA): TGTGCCTGGAGTTACCGTGGGACAGGGCCCAATCAGCCCCAGCATTTT. Translated: CAWSYRGTGPNQPQHF.

This clonotype was picked up a small number of times. This chain joins TRBV20-1 and TRBJ2-7; D is uncertain. This CDR3 has 12 residues. The V gene's germline CDR1 is DFQATT and CDR2 SNEGSKA (reference sequence). V was cut by 3 bases and J by 7 bases, with 13 bases left in between. CDR3 residues: CSASVRTIEQYF. CDR3 bases: TGCAGTGCTAGCGTACGGACCATTGAGCAGTACTTC.

The sample holds one count of this clonotype. The chain uses TRBV27 and TRBJ2-1; D is unresolved. Germline lookup yields CDR1 MNHEY and CDR2 SMNVEV (reference sequence). This CDR3 has 14 residues. The V end was cut by 8 bases, the J end by 2 bases, with 13 bases between. As DNA, the CDR3 is TGTGCCAGCGCCTGGGGTACTGCCTACAATGAGCAGTTCTTC. It codes for CASAWGTAYNEQFF.

The chain employs TRBV10-1 and TRBJ2-1; 9 positions match TRBD2. The V segment lost 5 bases and the J segment 5 bases; nucleotides outside the gene matches: 10. The CDR3 contains 16 residues. The germline gives CDR1 WNHNN, CDR2 SYGVQD (reference sequence). The CDR3 bases are TGCGCCAGCAGTTCCTTGAGGACTAGCGTAGACAATGAGCAGTTCTTC. Protein product: CASSSLRTSVDNEQFF.

In DNA, the CDR3 is TGTGCCAGCAGTGGGGGGGGGCTGATCTATGGCTACACCTTC. Residues: CASSGGGLIYGYTF. This chain joins TRBV12-3 or TRBV12-4 and TRBJ1-2; TRBD1 might be the D (6 bases). Trimming pared 5 bases from V and 4 bases from J, leaving 14 bases between. The CDR3 consists of 14 residues.

Worth noting for this clonotype: The junction does not match germline at one end; this may be a read error. The J gene is TRBJ2-7, the V gene TRBV11-2; TRBD1 matches at 9 bases. This CDR3 spans 20 amino acids. Germline-derived CDR1 and CDR2 are SGHAT and FQNNGV. The CDR3 nucleotides are TGTGTCAGCAGCTCGATTCGTAGGGACAGGGTAGACCAGCGGAGTTACGAGCAGTACTTC. Protein sequence: CVSSSIRRDRVDQRSYEQYF. The complete variable domain, with remaining parts taken from reference TRBV11-2 and TRBJ2-7, reads EAGVAQSPRYKIIEKRQSVAFWCNPISGHATLYWYQQILGQGPKLLIQFQNNGVVDDSQLPKDRFSAERLKGVDSTLKIQPAKLEDSAVYLCVSSSIRRDRVDQRSYEQYFGPGTRLTVT.

The chain couples TRBV18 to TRBJ2-5; 8 nucleotides line up with TRBD2. The CDR3 spans 16 residues. Germline assignment: CDR1 KGHSH and CDR2 LQKENI. The V gene end was trimmed by 3 bases and the J gene end by 5 bases; junction bases not matched to a gene: 11. DNA of the CDR3: TGTGCCAGCTCACCCACTAGCGGACCCTACGGGGAGACCCAGTACTTC. This translates into CASSPTSGPYGETQYF.

This clonotype was picked up a small number of times. This sequence joins TRBV7-9 and TRBJ2-5, with 7 bases aligning to TRBD1. This CDR3 contains 15 residues. V trimming: 2 bases; J trimming: 2 bases; junction bases outside the gene matches: 5. CDR1 SEHNR and CDR2 FQNEAQ come from the germline V gene (reference sequence). The CDR3 bases are TGTGCCAGCAGCTTACAGAAGGGGGCTCAAGAGACCCAGTACTTC. Translating gives CASSLQKGAQETQYF.

This chain uses TRBV9 with TRBJ2-5; no clear D. Trimming took off 0 bases at V and 13 bases at J, with 4 bases between the two ends. Germline V gene lookup returns CDR1 SGDLS and CDR2 YYNGEE. This CDR3 is built from 9 residues. The CDR3 DNA reads TGTGCCAGCAGCGTAGAACTGTACTTC. It yields the protein CASSVELYF.

Ten or more counts support this clonotype. The chain has TRBV29-1 and TRBJ1-2, with no clear D. Germline V gene lookup returns CDR1 SQVTM and CDR2 ANQGSEA. The CDR3 has 14 amino acids. With 4 bases removed from V and 2 bases from J, the gap between germline ends came to 14 bases. CDR3 sequence reads: CSVVGGLTNYGYTF. For the CDR3, the DNA is TGCAGCGTTGTCGGAGGGCTTACCAACTATGGCTACACCTTC. Full variable domain (remainder filled in from reference TRBV29-1 and TRBJ1-2): SAVISQKPSRDICQRGTSLTIQCQVDSQVTMMFWYRQQPGQSLTLIATANQGSEATYESGFVIDKFPISRPNLTFSTLTVSNMSPEDSSIYLCSVVGGLTNYGYTFGSGTRLTVV.

The V gene is TRBV2, the J gene TRBJ2-3; the D gene is possibly TRBD2 (5 bases). V was cut by 4 bases and J by 4 bases, with 9 bases left in between. Germline CDR1 is SNHLY and CDR2 is FYNNEI. There are 13 residues in the CDR3. For the CDR3, the DNA is TGTGCCAGCAGTGGGACTTTATCAGATACGCAGTATTTT. Translation: CASSGTLSDTQYF.

The V gene is TRBV20-1, the J gene TRBJ1-1; 8 bases fit TRBD1. CDR1 is DFQATT, CDR2 SNEGSKA, per germline (reference sequence). Trimming at V came to 1 base and at J to 8 bases, leaving 9 bases not matched to a gene. The CDR3 contains 14 residues. The CDR3 DNA reads TGCAGTGCTAGAGCCGGACAGGGAAAAAGGGAAGCTTTCTTT. Translation gives CSARAGQGKREAFF.

This clonotype was detected ten times or more. J is TRBJ2-7 and V is TRBV4-1; D possibly corresponds to TRBD1 (5 bases). The V end was cut by 3 bases, the J end by 3 bases, with 9 bases between. CDR1 is MGHRA, CDR2 YSYEKL, per germline. This CDR3 spans 13 amino acids. The CDR3 DNA is TGCGCCAGCAGCCATTCAGGGAACTACGAGCAGTACTTC. As protein: CASSHSGNYEQYF.

This chain uses TRBV7-9 with TRBJ2-3; D is ambiguous. The CDR3 has 16 residues. V was clipped by 5 bases and J by 2 bases, with 17 bases between them. The germline V gene has CDR1 SEHNR and CDR2 FQNEAQ (reference sequence). The CDR3: CASSRLLDLNTDTQYF. In DNA form, the CDR3 reads TGTGCCAGCAGCCGACTCTTGGATCTAAACACAGATACGCAGTATTTT.

The V call is TRBV6-5, the J call TRBJ1-5; tentatively, D is TRBD1 (6 bases). Per the germline V gene, CDR1 is MNHEY and CDR2 is SVGAGI. Deletions cut 9 bases from V and 0 bases from J, with 12 bases between. The CDR3 sequence is 14 residues long. The CDR3 sequence is CARTGSYSNQPQHF. As DNA, the CDR3 is TGTGCCAGAACAGGGAGCTATAGCAATCAGCCCCAGCATTTT.

The rearrangement links TRBV9 to TRBJ2-2; TRBD2 aligns across 8 bases. Germline CDR1 and CDR2: SGDLS and YYNGEE. The trim removed 0 bases at V and 3 bases at J, leaving 4 bases unmatched. The CDR3 runs 16 residues. The CDR3 loop is CASSVAASGHTGELFF. CDR3 DNA: TGTGCCAGCAGCGTAGCGGCTAGCGGGCACACCGGGGAGCTGTTTTTT. Variable domain in full (rest from reference TRBV9 and TRBJ2-2): DSGVTQTPKHLITATGQRVTLRCSPRSGDLSVYWYQQSLDQGLQFLIQYYNGEERAKGNILERFSAQQFPDLHSELNLSSLELGDSALYFCASSVAASGHTGELFFGEGSRLTVL.